This TCR beta chain came from a study of persistence of HIV-infected CD4 T cells. Study-level background: The sample holds CD4+ T cells responsive to CMV or HIV-1 Gag.

An overlapping HIV-1 Gag peptide pool stimulated these cells at 0.95 to 1 ug/peptide/mL. Memory cells lacking CD40L and CD69 with high CD45RO were sorted. Study results and limitations: Rare CMV-responding cells carrying HIV-1 proviruses were not analyzed separately for TCR. Antigen-responding cells were enriched for degenerate expanded CDR3beta sequences.

The immunoSEQ assay was version 4, run in survey mode. Each sample used up to 1 ug genomic DNA diluted to about 10 ng/uL. Sequenced by immunoSEQ multiplex PCR; TCRdb stores in-frame clones only, minus some. The data contain about 43,000 clones, approximately 78% of them singletons. This clone has only a few counts. Its antigen remains unidentified. CDR3 length equals 13 residues. Per the germline V gene, CDR1 is LNHDA and CDR2 is SQIVND (reference sequence). V lost 5 bases, J lost 4 bases, and 8 bases lay in between. This chain links TRBV19 with TRBJ1-4, with unresolved D. The material was CD4+ T cells sorted from PBMCs after approximately 20-hour stimulation, obtained from a patient who received antiretroviral therapy. The receptor's source is an adult man with HIV who was CMV-seropositive. The CDR3 spells CASSSGVNEKLFF. CDR3 nucleotides: TGTGCCAGTAGTTCCGGAGTTAATGAAAAACTGTTTTTT. The entire variable domain, with the rest obtained from reference TRBV19 and TRBJ1-4, is as follows: DGGITQSPKYLFRKEGQNVTLSCEQNLNHDAMYWYRQDPGQGLRLIYYSQIVNDFQKGDIAEGYSVSREKKESFPLTVTSAQKNPTAFYLCASSSGVNEKLFFGSGTQLSVL.